Sequencing of this TCR beta chain was carried out in a study of T cells after yellow fever vaccination. Study overall: Preparing low-cell-number fractions relied on SMART-Seq v4 Ultra Low Input.

As for this clonotype: Antigen: not known.

Study results and caveats: High-abundance clonotypes from the bulk population could contaminate FACS-sorted repertoires.

Conversion of TCR transcripts into cDNA relied on 5'RACE template switching, which added a universal primer site and UMIs. TCRdb passed the 5' RACE reads through MiXCR, listing each CDR3 protein once. The sample yields approximately 550,000 distinct CDR3 sequences, 15% to 20% seen once. The CDR3 consists of 14 residues. V trimming: 4 bases; J trimming: 8 bases; junction bases outside the gene matches: 4. The germline CDR1 and CDR2 sequences are DFQATT and SNEGSKA (reference sequence). The source was PBMCs, collected 15 days after the yellow fever booster vaccination. The chain couples TRBV20-1 to TRBJ2-1, with TRBD2 matching 14 bases. This clonotype was obtained from a man younger than 45 who received the YFV17D yellow fever vaccine. Written as DNA, the CDR3 is TGCAGTGCTATGGGACTAGCGGGAGCAGATGAGCAGTTCTTC. Amino acid sequence: CSAMGLAGADEQFF.